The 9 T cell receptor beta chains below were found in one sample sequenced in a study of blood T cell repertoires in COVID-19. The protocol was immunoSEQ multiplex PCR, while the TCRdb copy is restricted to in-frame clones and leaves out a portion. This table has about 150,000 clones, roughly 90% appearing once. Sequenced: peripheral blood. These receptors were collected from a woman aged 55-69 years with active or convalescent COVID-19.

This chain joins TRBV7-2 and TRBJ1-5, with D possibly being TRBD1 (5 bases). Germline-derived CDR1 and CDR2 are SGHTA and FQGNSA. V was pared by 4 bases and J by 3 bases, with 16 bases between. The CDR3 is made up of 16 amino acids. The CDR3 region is CASSSPGGVNNQPQHF. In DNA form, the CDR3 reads TGTGCCAGCAGCTCCCCGGGGGGGGTAAACAATCAGCCCCAGCATTTT. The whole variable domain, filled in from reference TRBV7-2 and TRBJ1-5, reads GAGVSQSPSNKVTEKGKDVELRCDPISGHTALYWYRQSLGQGLEFLIYFQGNSAPDKSGLPSDRFSAERTGGSVSTLTIQRTQQEDSAVYLCASSSPGGVNNQPQHFGDGTRLSIL.

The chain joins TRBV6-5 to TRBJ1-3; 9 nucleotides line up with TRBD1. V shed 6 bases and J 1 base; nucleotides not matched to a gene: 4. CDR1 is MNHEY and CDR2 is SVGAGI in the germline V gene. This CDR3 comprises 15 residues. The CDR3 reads CASSTGQGSGNTIYF. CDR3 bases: TGTGCCAGCAGCACGGGACAGGGATCTGGAAACACCATATATTTT.

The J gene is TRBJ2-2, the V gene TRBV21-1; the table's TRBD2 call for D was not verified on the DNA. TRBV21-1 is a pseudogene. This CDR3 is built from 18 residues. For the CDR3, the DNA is TGTGCCAGCACCCTGCCGAGAGGCGGGGGGTCCATCACCGGGGAGCTGTTTTTT. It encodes CASTLPRGGGSITGELFF.

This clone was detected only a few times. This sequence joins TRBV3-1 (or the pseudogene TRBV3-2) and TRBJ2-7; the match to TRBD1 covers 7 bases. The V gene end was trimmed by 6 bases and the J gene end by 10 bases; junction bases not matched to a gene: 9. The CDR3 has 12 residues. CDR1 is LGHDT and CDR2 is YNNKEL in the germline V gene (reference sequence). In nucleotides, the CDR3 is TGTGCCAGCAGAGACGACAGGGCGGCACAGTACTTC. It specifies CASRDDRAAQYF.

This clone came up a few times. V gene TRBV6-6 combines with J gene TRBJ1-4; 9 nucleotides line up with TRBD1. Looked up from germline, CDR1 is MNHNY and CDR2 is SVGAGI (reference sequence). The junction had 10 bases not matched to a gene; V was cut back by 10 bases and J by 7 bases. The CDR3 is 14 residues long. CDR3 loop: CATYPQGAREKLFF. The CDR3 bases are TGTGCCACCTATCCACAGGGGGCGCGTGAAAAACTGTTTTTT.

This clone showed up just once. Here the CDR3 reads CASSKWGQGEDEQYF. The CDR3 DNA follows: TGTGCCAGTAGTAAATGGGGCCAGGGGGAGGACGAGCAGTACTTC. This sequence joins TRBV19 and TRBJ2-7; maybe TRBD1 (7 bases). Germline CDR1 is LNHDA and CDR2 is SQIVND (reference sequence). This CDR3 spans 15 amino acids. The V and J ends lost 4 bases and 5 bases respectively, with 18 bases between them. The variable domain in full, completed from reference TRBV19 and TRBJ2-7, reads DGGITQSPKYLFRKEGQNVTLSCEQNLNHDAMYWYRQDPGQGLRLIYYSQIVNDFQKGDIAEGYSVSREKKESFPLTVTSAQKNPTAFYLCASSKWGQGEDEQYFGPGTRLTVT.

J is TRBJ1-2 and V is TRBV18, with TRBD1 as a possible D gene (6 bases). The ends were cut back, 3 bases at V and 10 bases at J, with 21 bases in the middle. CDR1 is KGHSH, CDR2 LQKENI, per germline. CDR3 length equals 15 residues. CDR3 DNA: TGTGCCAGCTCACCCGACAGGCCGGTAACTATGGCCTACACCTTC. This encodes CASSPDRPVTMAYTF.

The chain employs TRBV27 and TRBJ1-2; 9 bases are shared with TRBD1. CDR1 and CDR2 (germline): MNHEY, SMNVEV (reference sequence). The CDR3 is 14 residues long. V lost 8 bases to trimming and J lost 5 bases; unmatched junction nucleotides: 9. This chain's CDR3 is CASGDRERSYGYTF. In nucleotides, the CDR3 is TGTGCCAGCGGGGACAGGGAGCGTAGTTATGGCTACACCTTC.

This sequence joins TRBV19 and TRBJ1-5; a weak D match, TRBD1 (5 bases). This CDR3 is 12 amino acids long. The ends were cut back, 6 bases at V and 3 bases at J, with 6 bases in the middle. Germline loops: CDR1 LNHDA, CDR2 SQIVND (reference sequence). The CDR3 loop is CASRDINQPQHF. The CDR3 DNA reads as TGTGCCAGTAGGGACATCAATCAGCCCCAGCATTTT.